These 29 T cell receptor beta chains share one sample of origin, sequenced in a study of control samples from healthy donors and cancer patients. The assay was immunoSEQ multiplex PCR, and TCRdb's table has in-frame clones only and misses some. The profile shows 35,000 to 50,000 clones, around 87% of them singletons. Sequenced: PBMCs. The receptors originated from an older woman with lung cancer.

The CDR3 loop reads CASSLDGQPQHF. The CDR3 DNA follows: TGTGCCAGCAGTTTGGACGGGCAGCCCCAGCATTTT. The V and J genes are TRBV2 and TRBJ1-5; D remains ambiguous. The CDR3 loop spans 12 amino acids. Trimming cost V 5 bases and J 7 bases, with 9 bases left between them. Germline V gene lookup returns CDR1 SNHLY and CDR2 FYNNEI.

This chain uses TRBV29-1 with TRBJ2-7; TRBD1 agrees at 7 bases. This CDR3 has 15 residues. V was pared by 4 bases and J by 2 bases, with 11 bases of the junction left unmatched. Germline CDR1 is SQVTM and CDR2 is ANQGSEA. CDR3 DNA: TGCAGCGTTGTTAGGCTGGGGGACAGACCCTACGAGCAGTACTTC. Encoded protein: CSVVRLGDRPYEQYF.

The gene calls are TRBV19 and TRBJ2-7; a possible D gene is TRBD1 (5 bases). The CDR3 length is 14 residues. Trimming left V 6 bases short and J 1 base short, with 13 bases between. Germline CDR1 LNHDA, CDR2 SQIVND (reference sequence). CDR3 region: CASSERQISYEQYF. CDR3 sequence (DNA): TGTGCCAGTAGCGAAAGACAGATATCCTACGAGCAGTACTTC.

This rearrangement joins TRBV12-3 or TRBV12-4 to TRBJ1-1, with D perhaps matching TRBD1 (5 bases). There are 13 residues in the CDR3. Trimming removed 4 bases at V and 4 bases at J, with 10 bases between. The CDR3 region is CASSSQGLTEAFF. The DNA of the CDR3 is TGTGCCAGCAGTTCTCAGGGCCTCACTGAAGCTTTCTTT.

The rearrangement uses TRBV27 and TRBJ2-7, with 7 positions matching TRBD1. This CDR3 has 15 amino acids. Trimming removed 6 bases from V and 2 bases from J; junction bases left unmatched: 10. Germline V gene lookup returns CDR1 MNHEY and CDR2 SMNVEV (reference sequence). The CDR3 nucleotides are TGTGCCAGCAGCTTCTTACCGGGACAGACCTACGAGCAGTACTTC. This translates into CASSFLPGQTYEQYF.

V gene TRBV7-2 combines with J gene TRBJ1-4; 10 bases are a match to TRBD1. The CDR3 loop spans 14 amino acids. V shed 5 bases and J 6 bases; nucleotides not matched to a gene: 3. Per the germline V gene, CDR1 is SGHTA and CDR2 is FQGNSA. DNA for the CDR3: TGTGCCAGCAGCCCCGACAGGGGGCATGAAAAACTGTTTTTT. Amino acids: CASSPDRGHEKLFF.

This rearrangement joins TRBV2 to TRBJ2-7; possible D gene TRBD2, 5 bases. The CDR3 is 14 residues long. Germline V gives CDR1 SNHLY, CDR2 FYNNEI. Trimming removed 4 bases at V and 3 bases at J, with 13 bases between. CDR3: CASSVAGTGYEQYF. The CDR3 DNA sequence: TGTGCCAGCAGTGTGGCGGGTACGGGCTACGAGCAGTACTTC.

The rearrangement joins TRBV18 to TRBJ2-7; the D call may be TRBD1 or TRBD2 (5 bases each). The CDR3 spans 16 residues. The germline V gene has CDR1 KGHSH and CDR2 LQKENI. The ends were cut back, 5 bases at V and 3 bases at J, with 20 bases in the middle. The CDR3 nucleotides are TGTGCCAGCTCAATATCTTCCGGGACCGACTTCTACGAGCAGTACTTC. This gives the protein CASSISSGTDFYEQYF.

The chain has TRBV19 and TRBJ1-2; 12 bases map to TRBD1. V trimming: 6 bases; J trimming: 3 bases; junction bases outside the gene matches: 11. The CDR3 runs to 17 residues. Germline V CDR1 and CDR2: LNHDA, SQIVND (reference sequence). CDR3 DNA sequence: TGTGCCAGTAGCGATTTAGCGGGGACAGGGGGCTACTATGGCTACACCTTC. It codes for CASSDLAGTGGYYGYTF. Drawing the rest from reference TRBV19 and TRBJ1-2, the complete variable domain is DGGITQSPKYLFRKEGQNVTLSCEQNLNHDAMYWYRQDPGQGLRLIYYSQIVNDFQKGDIAEGYSVSREKKESFPLTVTSAQKNPTAFYLCASSDLAGTGGYYGYTFGSGTRLTVV.

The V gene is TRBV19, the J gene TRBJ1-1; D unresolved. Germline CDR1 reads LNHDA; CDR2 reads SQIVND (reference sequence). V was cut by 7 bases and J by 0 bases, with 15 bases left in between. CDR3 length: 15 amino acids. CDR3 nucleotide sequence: TGTGCCAGTACAGCAACCGGGGTAATGAACACTGAAGCTTTCTTT. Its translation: CASTATGVMNTEAFF.

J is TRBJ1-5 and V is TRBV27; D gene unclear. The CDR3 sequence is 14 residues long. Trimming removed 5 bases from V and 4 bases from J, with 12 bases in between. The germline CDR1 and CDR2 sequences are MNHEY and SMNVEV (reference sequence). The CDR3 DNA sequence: TGTGCCAGCAGTCCGTACCTGGGAAATCAGCCCCAGCATTTT. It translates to CASSPYLGNQPQHF.

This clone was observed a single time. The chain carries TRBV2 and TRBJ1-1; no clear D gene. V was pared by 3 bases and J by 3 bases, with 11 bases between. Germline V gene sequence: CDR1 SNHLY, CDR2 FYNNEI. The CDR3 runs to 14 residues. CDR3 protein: CASSDGWAHTEAFF. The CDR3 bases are TGTGCCAGCAGTGATGGATGGGCCCACACTGAAGCTTTCTTT.

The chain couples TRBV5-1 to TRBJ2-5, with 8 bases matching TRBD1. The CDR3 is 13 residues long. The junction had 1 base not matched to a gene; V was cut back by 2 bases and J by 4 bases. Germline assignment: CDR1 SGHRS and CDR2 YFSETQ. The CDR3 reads CASSFGQGETQYF. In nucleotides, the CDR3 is TGCGCCAGCAGCTTTGGACAGGGAGAGACCCAGTACTTC.

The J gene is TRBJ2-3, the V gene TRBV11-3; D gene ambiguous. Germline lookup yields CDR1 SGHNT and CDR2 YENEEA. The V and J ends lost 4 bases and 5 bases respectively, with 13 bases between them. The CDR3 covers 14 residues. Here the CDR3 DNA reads TGTGCCAGCAGCTCCGTAGCAGGCGTAGATACGCAGTATTTT. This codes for CASSSVAGVDTQYF.

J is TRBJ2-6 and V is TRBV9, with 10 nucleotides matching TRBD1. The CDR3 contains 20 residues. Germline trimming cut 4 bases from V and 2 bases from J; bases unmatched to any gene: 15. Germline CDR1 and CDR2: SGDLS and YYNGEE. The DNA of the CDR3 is TGTGCCAGCAGCCCCTCTCCGGGGGGGACAGGGGTTGCTGGGGCCAACGTCCTGACTTTC. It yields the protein CASSPSPGGTGVAGANVLTF.

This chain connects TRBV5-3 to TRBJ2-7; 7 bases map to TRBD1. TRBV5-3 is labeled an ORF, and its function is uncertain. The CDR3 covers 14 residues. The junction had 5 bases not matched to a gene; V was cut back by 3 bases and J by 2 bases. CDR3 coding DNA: TGTGCCAGAAGCTCGGGACAGATTACCTACGAGCAGTACTTC. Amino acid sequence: CARSSGQITYEQYF.

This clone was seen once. The CDR3 nucleotides are TGTGCCAGCAGCTCGGGACAGGATAATTCACCCCTCCACTTT. Its protein is CASSSGQDNSPLHF. The V and J genes are TRBV13 and TRBJ1-6, with 8 bases that match TRBD1. CDR1 is PRHDT, CDR2 FYEKMQ, per germline (reference sequence). The junction had 1 base not matched to a gene; V was cut back by 4 bases and J by 5 bases. The CDR3 runs 14 residues.

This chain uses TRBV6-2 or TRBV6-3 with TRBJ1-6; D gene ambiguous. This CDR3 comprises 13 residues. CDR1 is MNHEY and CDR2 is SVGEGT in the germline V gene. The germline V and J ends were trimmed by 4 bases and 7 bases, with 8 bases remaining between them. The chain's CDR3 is CASSSLQNSPLHF. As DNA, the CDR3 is TGTGCCAGCAGTTCCTTACAGAATTCACCCCTCCACTTT.

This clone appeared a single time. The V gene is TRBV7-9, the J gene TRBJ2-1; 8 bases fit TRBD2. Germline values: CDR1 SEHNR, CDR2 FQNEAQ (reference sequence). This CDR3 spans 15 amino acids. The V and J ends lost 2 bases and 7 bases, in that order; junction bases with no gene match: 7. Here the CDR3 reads CASSLFGRGDNEQFF. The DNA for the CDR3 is TGTGCCAGCAGCTTATTCGGGAGGGGGGATAATGAGCAGTTCTTC.

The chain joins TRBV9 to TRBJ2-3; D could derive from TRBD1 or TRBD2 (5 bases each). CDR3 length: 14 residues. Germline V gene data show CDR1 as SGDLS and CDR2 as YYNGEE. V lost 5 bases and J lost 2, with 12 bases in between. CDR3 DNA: TGTGCCAGCAGTGAATACGGGACCACAGATACGCAGTATTTT. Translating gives CASSEYGTTDTQYF.

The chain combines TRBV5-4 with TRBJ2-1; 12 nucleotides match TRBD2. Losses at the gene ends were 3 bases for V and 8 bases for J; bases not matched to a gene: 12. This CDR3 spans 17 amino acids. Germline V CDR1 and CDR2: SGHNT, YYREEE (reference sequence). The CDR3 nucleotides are TGTGCCAGCAGCTCGCACCACCTAGCGGGAGGGCCCGATGAGCAGTTCTTC. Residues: CASSSHHLAGGPDEQFF.

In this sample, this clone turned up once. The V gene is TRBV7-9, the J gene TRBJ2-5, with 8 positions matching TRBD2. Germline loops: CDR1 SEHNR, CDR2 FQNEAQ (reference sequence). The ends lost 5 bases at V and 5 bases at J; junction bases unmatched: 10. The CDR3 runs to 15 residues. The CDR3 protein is CASSQAGVEVETQYF. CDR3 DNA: TGTGCCAGCAGCCAAGCGGGAGTGGAGGTGGAGACCCAGTACTTC.

The CDR3 reads CASTPRFAVGNTIYF. The CDR3 nucleotides are TGTGCCAGCACCCCAAGGTTTGCCGTTGGAAACACCATATATTTT. The chain links TRBV6-5 to TRBJ1-3; D not resolved. Germline CDR1 reads MNHEY; CDR2 reads SVGAGI. With 7 bases removed from V and 3 bases from J, the gap between germline ends came to 16 bases. The CDR3 runs to 15 residues.

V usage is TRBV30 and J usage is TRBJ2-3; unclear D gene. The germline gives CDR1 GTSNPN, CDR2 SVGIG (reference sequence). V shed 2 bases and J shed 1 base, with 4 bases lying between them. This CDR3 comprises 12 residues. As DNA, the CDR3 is TGTGCCTGGAGTACGGGCACAGATACGCAGTATTTT. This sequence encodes CAWSTGTDTQYF.

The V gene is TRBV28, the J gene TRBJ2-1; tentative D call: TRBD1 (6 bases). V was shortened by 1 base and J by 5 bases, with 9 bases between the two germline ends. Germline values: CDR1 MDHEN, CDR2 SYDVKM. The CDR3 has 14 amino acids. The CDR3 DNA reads TGTGCCAGCAGTTTATCGGACAGAGACAATGAGCAGTTCTTC. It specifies CASSLSDRDNEQFF.

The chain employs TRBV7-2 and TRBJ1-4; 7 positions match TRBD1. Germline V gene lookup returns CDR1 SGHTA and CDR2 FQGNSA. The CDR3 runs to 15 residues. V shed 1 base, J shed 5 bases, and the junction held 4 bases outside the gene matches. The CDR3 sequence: CASSLDVGQNEKLFF. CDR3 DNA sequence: TGTGCCAGCAGCTTAGATGTGGGACAGAATGAAAAACTGTTTTTT.

CDR3 sequence reads: CASRLGEVGGYTF. DNA of the CDR3: TGTGCCAGCAGATTGGGGGAAGTTGGTGGCTACACCTTC. J is TRBJ1-2 and V is TRBV6-5, with a weak D call TRBD1 (5 bases). The CDR3 covers 13 residues. CDR1 and CDR2 from the germline V gene are MNHEY and SVGAGI. Trimming pared 6 bases from V and 7 bases from J, leaving 15 bases between.

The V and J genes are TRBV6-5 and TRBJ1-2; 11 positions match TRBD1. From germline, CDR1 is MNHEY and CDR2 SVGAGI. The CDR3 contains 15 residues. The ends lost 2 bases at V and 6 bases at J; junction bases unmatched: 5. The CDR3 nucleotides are TGTGCCAGCAGTTACCGCCGGGACAGGGGGAATGGCTACACCTTC. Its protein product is CASSYRRDRGNGYTF.

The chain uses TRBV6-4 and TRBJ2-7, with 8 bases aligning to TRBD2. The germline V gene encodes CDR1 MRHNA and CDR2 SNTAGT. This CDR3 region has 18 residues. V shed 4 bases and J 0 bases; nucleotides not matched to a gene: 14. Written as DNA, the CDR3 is TGTGCCAGCAGTGGGTCCGAGGAGGGCGGGAGGAGCTCCTACGAGCAGTACTTC. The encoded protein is CASSGSEEGGRSSYEQYF.